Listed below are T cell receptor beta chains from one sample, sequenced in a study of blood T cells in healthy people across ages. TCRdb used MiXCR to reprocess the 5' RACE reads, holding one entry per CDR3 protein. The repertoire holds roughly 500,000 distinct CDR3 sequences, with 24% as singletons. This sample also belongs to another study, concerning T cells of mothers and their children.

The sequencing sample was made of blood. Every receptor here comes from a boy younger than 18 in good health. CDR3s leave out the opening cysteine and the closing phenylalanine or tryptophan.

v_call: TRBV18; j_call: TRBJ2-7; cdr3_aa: ASQKTGGSYEQY
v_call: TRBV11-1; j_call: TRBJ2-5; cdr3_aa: ASSTWTGGETQY
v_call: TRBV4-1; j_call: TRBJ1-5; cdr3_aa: ASSQSGQYNQPQH
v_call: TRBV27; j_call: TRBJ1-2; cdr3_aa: ASRQIQGMYGYT
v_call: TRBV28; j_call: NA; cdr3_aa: ASSPPLAEAYNEQF
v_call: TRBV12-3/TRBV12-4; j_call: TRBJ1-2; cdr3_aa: ASSEGQIYGYT
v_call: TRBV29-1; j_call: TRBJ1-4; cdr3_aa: SVLGQGGEKLF
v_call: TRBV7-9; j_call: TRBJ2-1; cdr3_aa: ASSFRDYQAYNEQF
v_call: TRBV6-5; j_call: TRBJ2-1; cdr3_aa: ASGLGPDESEQF
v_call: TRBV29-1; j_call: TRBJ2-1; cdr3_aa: SVDYRTRDQF
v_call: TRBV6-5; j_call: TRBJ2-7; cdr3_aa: ASRTSGGYEQY
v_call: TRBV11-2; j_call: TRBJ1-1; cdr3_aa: ASSLVFRSGTEAF
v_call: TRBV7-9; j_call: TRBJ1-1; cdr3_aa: ASSLGVSMNTEAF
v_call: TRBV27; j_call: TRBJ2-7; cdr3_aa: ASRSSYEQY
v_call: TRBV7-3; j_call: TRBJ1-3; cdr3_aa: ASSLSPGGNTIY
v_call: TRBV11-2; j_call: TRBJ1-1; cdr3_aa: ASSSLGGQGRTEAF
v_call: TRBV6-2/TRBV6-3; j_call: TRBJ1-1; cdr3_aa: ASSRFRDRFDTEAF
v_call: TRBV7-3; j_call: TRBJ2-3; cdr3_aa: ASSSDRGHADTQY
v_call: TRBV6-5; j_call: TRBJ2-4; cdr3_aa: ASRHLAGVAKNIQY
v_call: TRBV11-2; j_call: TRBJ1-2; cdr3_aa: ASSSPWVYGYT
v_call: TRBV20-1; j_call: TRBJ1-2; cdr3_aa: SAKQGASTQGYT
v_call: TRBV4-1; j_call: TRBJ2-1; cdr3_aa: ASSRAPGTSGSIPYNEQF
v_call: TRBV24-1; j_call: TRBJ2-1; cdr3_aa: ATSDLRGIYNEQF
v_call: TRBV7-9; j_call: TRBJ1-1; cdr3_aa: ASGQGGTEAF
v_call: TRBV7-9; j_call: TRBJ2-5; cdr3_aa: ASSIIPAPNGEGTQY
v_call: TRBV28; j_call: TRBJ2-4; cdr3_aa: ASRPTSGGGAKNIQY
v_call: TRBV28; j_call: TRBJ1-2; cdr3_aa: ASSLFRSGRGQGYT
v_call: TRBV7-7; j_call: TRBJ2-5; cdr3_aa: ASSLYSGQETQY
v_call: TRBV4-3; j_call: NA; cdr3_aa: ASSQDPGQGPYEQY
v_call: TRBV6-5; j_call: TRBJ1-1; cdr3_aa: ASSYLGLGGGTPDTEAF
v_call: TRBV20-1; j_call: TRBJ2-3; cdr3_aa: SASKREDDDTQY
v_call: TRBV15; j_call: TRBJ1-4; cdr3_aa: ATSVVRGQGREKLF
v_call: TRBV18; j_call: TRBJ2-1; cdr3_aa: ASSPEDFLAGVDDEQF
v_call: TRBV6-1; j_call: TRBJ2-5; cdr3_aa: ASSEGPVPNQETQY
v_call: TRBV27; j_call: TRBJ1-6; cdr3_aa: ASRFTTGGYSPLH
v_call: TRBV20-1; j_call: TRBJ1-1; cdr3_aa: SARELFAGVAF
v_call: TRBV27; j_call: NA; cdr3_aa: ASSFEVRGYEQY
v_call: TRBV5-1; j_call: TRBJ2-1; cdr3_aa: ASSLEGAGGTSFNNEQF
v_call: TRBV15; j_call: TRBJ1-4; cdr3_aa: ATSLRGQANEKLF
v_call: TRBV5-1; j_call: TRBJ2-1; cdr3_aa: ASSSGDRDNNEQF
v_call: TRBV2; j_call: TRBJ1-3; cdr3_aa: ASSRVFSGNTIY
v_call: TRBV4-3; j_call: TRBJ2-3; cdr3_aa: ASSQGEVAGTDTQY
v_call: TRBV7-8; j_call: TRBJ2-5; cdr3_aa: ASRTQGEETQY
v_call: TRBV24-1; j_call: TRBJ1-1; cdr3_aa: ATSDFGGTEAF
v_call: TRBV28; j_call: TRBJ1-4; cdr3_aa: ASSGTGRSEKLF
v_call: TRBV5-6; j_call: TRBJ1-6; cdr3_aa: ASSLLGDNSPLH
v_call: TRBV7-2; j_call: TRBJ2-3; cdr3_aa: ASSSGTSRDTQY
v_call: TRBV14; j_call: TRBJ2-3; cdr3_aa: ASSPGLAGPFSQY
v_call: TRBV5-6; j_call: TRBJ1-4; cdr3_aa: ASSLGAGGDEKLF
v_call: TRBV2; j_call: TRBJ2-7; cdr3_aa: ASGRSGASYEQY